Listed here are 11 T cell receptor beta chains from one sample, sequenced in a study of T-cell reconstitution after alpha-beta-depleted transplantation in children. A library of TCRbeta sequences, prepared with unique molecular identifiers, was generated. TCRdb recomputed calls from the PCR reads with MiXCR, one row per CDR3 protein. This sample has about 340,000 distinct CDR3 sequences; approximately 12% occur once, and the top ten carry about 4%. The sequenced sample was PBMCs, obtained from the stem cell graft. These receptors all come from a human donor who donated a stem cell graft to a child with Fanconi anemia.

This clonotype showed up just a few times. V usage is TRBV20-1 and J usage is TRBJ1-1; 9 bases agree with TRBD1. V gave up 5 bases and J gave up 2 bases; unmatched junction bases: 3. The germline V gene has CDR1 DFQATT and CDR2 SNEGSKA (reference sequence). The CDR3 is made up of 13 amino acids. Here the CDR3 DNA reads TGCAGTGCTTGGACAGGGGTCAACACTGAAGCTTTCTTT. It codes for CSAWTGVNTEAFF.

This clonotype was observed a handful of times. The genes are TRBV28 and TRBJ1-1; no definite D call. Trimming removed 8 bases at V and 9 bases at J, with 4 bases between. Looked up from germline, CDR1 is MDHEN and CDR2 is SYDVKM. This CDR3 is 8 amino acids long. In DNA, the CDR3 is TGTGCCAGCGATAAAGCTTTCTTT. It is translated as CASDKAFF.

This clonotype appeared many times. CDR3 sequence reads: CASRERGRNTEAFF. The CDR3 nucleotides are TGTGCCAGCAGGGAAAGGGGTAGGAACACTGAAGCTTTCTTT. The genes are TRBV6-1 and TRBJ1-1; a possible D gene is TRBD1 (5 bases). The V end was cut by 6 bases, the J end by 1 base, with 12 bases between. Germline loops: CDR1 MNHNS, CDR2 SASEGT. The CDR3 totals 14 residues.

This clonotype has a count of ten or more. CDR3 in DNA: TGCGCCAGCAGCCAAGAAACAGGGAGGGGCGCAGATACGCAGTATTTT. Its translation is CASSQETGRGADTQYF. This chain links TRBV4-3 with TRBJ2-3; tentative D call: TRBD2 (7 bases). Germline V lookup: CDR1 LGHNA, CDR2 YSLEER. The CDR3 covers 16 residues. V lost 0 bases and J lost 4, with 14 bases in between.

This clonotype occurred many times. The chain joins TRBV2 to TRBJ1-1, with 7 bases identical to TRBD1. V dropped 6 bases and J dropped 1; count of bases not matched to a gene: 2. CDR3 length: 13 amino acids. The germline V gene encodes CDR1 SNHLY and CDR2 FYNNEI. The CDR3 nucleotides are TGTGCCAGCAGGGACAGGCGGAACACTGAAGCTTTCTTT. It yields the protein CASRDRRNTEAFF.

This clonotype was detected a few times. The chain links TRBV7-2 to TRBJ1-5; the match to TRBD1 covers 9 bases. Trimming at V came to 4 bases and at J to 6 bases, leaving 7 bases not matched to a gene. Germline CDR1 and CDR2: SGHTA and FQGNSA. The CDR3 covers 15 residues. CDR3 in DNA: TGTGCCAGCAGCTATACAGGGGGCTCGGGTCAGCCCCAGCATTTT. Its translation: CASSYTGGSGQPQHF.

CDR3 amino acids: CASKLTGELFF. The CDR3 DNA sequence: TGTGCCAGTAAACTGACCGGGGAGCTGTTTTTT. V and J are TRBV6-2 or TRBV6-3 and TRBJ2-2; unclear D gene. This CDR3 is built from 11 residues. Germline V gene sequence: CDR1 MNHEY, CDR2 SVGEGT. Trimming took 9 bases from V and 5 from J, leaving 7 bases between them.

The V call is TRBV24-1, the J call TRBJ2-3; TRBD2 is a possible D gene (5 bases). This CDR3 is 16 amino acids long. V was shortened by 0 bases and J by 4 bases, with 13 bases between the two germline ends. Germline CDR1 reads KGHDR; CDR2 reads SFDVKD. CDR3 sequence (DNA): TGTGCCACCAGTGATTTGTCGGGGAGCACCGCAGATACGCAGTATTTT. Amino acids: CATSDLSGSTADTQYF.

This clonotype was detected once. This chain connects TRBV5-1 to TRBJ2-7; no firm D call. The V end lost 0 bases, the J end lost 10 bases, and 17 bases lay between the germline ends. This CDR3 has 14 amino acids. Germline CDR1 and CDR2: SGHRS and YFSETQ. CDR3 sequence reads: CASSLEMDSWSQYF. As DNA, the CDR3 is TGCGCCAGCAGCTTGGAAATGGATAGCTGGAGTCAGTACTTC.

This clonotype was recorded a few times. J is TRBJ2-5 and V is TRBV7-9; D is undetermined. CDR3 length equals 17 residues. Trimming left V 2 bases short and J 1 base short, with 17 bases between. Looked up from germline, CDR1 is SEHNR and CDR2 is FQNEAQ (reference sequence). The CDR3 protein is CASSLPLQLDPQETQYF. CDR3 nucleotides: TGTGCCAGCAGCTTACCCCTCCAGTTAGACCCCCAAGAGACCCAGTACTTC.

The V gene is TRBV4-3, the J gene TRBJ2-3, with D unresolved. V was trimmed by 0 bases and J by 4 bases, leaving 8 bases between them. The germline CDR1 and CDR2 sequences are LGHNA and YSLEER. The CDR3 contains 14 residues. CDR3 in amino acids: CASSQDSLSDTQYF. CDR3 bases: TGCGCCAGCAGCCAAGATTCGCTCTCAGATACGCAGTATTTT.